This passage covers 12 T cell receptor beta chains from one sample sequenced in a study of identical twins. In TCRdb, the 5' RACE reads were re-called with MiXCR into one record per CDR3 protein. In the table there are some 260,000 distinct CDR3 sequences, about an eighth of which are singletons. The sequencing input was memory (CD45RO+) T cells sorted from blood. These receptors all stem from a woman between 18 and 29 years old in good health.

This CDR3 is CASSFGTGGIYNEQFF. CDR3 DNA: TGTGCCAGCAGCTTCGGAACAGGGGGCATTTACAATGAGCAGTTCTTC. The chain has TRBV5-6 and TRBJ2-1, with 9 bases lining up with TRBD1. The V gene end was trimmed by 2 bases and the J gene end by 4 bases; junction bases not matched to a gene: 7. Germline V gene data show CDR1 as SGHDT and CDR2 as YYEEEE. There are 16 residues in the CDR3.

The CDR3 DNA follows: TGTGCCTGGAGTAACGGGGGAGGGTCCTACAATGAGCAGTTCTTC. Residues: CAWSNGGGSYNEQFF. V and J are TRBV30 and TRBJ2-1; 7 nucleotides agree with TRBD2. This CDR3 is 15 amino acids long. J gave up 1 base and V 2 bases, and 5 bases lay outside the gene matches. The germline CDR1 and CDR2 sequences are GTSNPN and SVGIG (reference sequence).

This sequence joins TRBV20-1 and TRBJ2-3; 8 bases line up with TRBD1. In germline, CDR1 is DFQATT, CDR2 SNEGSKA (reference sequence). With V trimmed by 7 bases and J by 4 bases, 13 bases remained unmatched. The CDR3 has 15 amino acids. The CDR3 sequence is CSVGRHSGGSDTQYF. DNA of the CDR3: TGCAGTGTGGGTCGACATTCAGGGGGCTCAGATACGCAGTATTTT.

The sample holds many counts of this clonotype. This chain uses TRBV5-5 with TRBJ2-4, with D possibly TRBD2 on 6 matching bases. Germline CDR1 and CDR2: SGHKS and YYEKEE (reference sequence). Between the trimmed V and J ends, which lost 4 bases and 0 bases, there was a span of 8 bases. The CDR3 is made up of 14 amino acids. As DNA, the CDR3 is TGTGCCAGCAGCCTGGGACTAGCCAAAAACATTCAGTACTTC. Its protein is CASSLGLAKNIQYF.

The chain recombines TRBV7-2 with TRBJ1-5; tentatively, D is TRBD1 (5 bases). V was clipped by 6 bases and J by 2 bases, with 11 bases between them. Germline CDR1 and CDR2: SGHTA and FQGNSA. This CDR3 has 14 amino acids. The CDR3 sequence: CASSRDFGNQPQHF. Written as DNA, the CDR3 is TGTGCCAGCAGTCGGGACTTCGGCAATCAGCCCCAGCATTTT.

This clonotype was detected a few times. The V gene is TRBV10-3, the J gene TRBJ2-3; unclear D gene. This CDR3 has 12 amino acids. Trimming took off 3 bases at V and 4 bases at J, with 5 bases between the two ends. Per germline, CDR1 ENHRY and CDR2 SYGVKD. The CDR3 sequence is CAISEGPDTQYF. For the CDR3, the DNA is TGTGCCATCAGTGAAGGTCCAGATACGCAGTATTTT.

This sequence joins TRBV7-2 and TRBJ1-2, with no clear D. The CDR3 spans 14 residues. From germline, CDR1 is SGHTA and CDR2 FQGNSA. V gave up 2 bases and J gave up 4 bases, with 11 bases separating them. This CDR3 reads CASSLKAAAYGYTF. In DNA form, the CDR3 reads TGTGCCAGCAGCTTAAAGGCAGCCGCCTATGGCTACACCTTC.

The gene calls are TRBV20-1 and TRBJ2-3; D is uncertain. The CDR3 is made up of 15 amino acids. Germline CDR1 reads DFQATT; CDR2 reads SNEGSKA (reference sequence). V lost 1 base, J lost 0 bases, and 11 bases lay in between. The CDR3 DNA reads as TGCAGTGCTAGAGCATCTGCAACTAGCACAGATACGCAGTATTTT. Translation gives CSARASATSTDTQYF.

This clonotype was seen at least ten times. The CDR3 DNA follows: TGTGCCAGCAGCCTACCCGGCGCGGTGGGGGCTTTCTTT. It yields the protein CASSLPGAVGAFF. The chain couples TRBV7-9 to TRBJ1-1; D remains ambiguous. V lost 5 bases to trimming and J lost 11 bases, with 18 bases between them. The CDR3 is 13 amino acids. Germline CDR1 and CDR2: SEHNR and FQNEAQ (reference sequence).

V gene TRBV2 combines with J gene TRBJ2-7, with TRBD2 identical over 12 bases. V lost 6 bases and J lost 9; bases outside the gene matches: 6. The CDR3 is 13 residues long. Germline CDR1 is SNHLY and CDR2 is FYNNEI. The CDR3 loop is CASSLAGGNGQYF. DNA for the CDR3: TGTGCCAGCAGCCTAGCGGGAGGGAACGGGCAGTACTTC.

This clonotype was seen only a few times. The CDR3 here is CASRKEDYHHVSTDTQYF. The CDR3 DNA reads as TGTGCCAGCAGGAAGGAGGACTACCACCATGTGAGCACAGATACGCAGTATTTT. This sequence joins TRBV6-1 and TRBJ2-3; D may be TRBD2 (6 bases). The CDR3 contains 18 residues. From germline, CDR1 is MNHNS and CDR2 SASEGT. Trimming shortened V by 6 bases and J by 0 bases, and 22 bases separated the two germline ends.

CDR3 nucleotide sequence: TGTGCCAGCAGGCAAACTGTGAACACTGAAGCTTTCTTT. Translation gives CASRQTVNTEAFF. The chain joins TRBV12-3 or TRBV12-4 to TRBJ1-1; D is unresolved. The CDR3 consists of 13 residues. Deletions cut 6 bases from V and 0 bases from J, with 8 bases between.